The sequence of this T cell receptor beta chain was determined in a study of OX40 agonist ivuxolimab in advanced cancers. In the study overall: Dose-escalation patients were diagnosed with hepatocellular carcinoma, melanoma, renal cell cancer or head and neck cancer.

Assay used: immunoSEQ multiplex PCR; TCRdb lists only in-frame clones, some missing. The sample yields around 53,000 clones, roughly 92% seen once. Notes on this clone: Its specificity is not known. Additional DNA sequences in this sample encode the identical CDR3.

Per the germline V gene, CDR1 is SGHVS and CDR2 is FNYEAQ. The CDR3 loop spans 14 amino acids. V lost 0 bases and J lost 3, with 7 bases in between. Whole-study results and caveats: The study found that CD8+ T cells averaged more expanded clones than CD4+. Dose levels from 0.1 to 3.0 mg/kg saw CD4+ and CD8+ blood T cells expand clonally by week 6.

The receptor was derived from an adult with an advanced solid tumor such as melanoma, head and neck, liver or kidney cancer. V is TRBV7-6 and J is TRBJ2-3; a possible D gene is TRBD2 (6 bases). The sequences come from CD4+ or CD8+ T cells sorted from blood, collected in a trial of the OX40 agonist ivuxolimab. CDR3 loop: CASSLAGGTDTQYF. In DNA form, the CDR3 reads TGTGCCAGCAGCTTAGCGGGAGGTACAGATACGCAGTATTTT. Using reference TRBV7-6 and TRBJ2-3 for the parts outside the CDR3, the full variable domain is GAGVSQSPRYKVTKRGQDVALRCDPISGHVSLYWYRQALGQGPEFLTYFNYEAQQDKSGLPNDRFSAERPEGSISTLTIQRTEQRDSAMYRCASSLAGGTDTQYFGPGTRLTVL.